The 9 T cell receptor beta chains below come from one sample, sequenced in a study of cytomegalovirus exposure and HLA in healthy donors. With 60 Vbeta and 13 Jbeta primers, the PCR was carried out. TCRdb's copy holds only in-frame clones and misses some; the assay was immunoSEQ multiplex PCR. The sample holds around 71,000 clones, under 80% seen once. Sequenced sample: PBMCs. The receptors derive from a male donor in good health and CMV-seropositive.

The rearrangement links TRBV4-3 to TRBJ2-7, with 9 bases that match TRBD2. The CDR3 runs 19 residues. Germline values: CDR1 LGHNA, CDR2 YSLEER. V trimming: 0 bases; J trimming: 3 bases; junction bases outside the gene matches: 15. CDR3 sequence (DNA): TGCGCCAGCAGCCAAGAGGAGCCCGGGCGGGGGGGGCGTGACTACGAGCAGTACTTC. Translating gives CASSQEEPGRGGRDYEQYF.

This clone was seen a handful of times. CDR3: CASSLVGVGRGHQPQHF. The CDR3 coding sequence is TGCGCCAGCAGCTTGGTAGGGGTGGGTCGAGGACATCAGCCCCAGCATTTT. This rearrangement joins TRBV5-1 to TRBJ1-5; D perhaps matches TRBD1 (5 bases). Germline assignment: CDR1 SGHRS and CDR2 YFSETQ. The V gene lost 0 bases and the J gene lost 5 bases, with 18 bases spanning the gap. The CDR3 is 17 residues long.

This chain joins TRBV4-1 and TRBJ2-7, with 7 bases fitting TRBD2. Germline CDR1 reads MGHRA; CDR2 reads YSYEKL. The V and J ends lost 1 base and 3 bases, in that order; junction bases with no gene match: 3. CDR3 length: 14 amino acids. CDR3 amino acids: CASSQGTSYYEQYF. The CDR3 nucleotides are TGCGCCAGCAGCCAAGGGACTAGTTACTACGAGCAGTACTTC.

The rearrangement joins TRBV18 to TRBJ2-7, with 7 bases fitting TRBD1. Germline V gene data show CDR1 as KGHSH and CDR2 as LQKENI. This CDR3 region has 16 residues. V gave up 2 bases and J gave up 5 bases; unmatched junction bases: 12. The CDR3 DNA reads as TGTGCCAGCTCACCAGAGGGGGCGTGGGACAAGAACGAGCAGTACTTC. Its protein is CASSPEGAWDKNEQYF.

The V call is TRBV7-9, the J call TRBJ1-2; D remains unclear. The V gene lost 4 bases and the J gene lost 7 bases, with 7 bases spanning the gap. The CDR3 runs to 11 residues. Germline CDR1 reads SEHNR; CDR2 reads FQNEAQ (reference sequence). In nucleotides, the CDR3 is TGTGCCAGCAGCTCCGGTGGTGGCTACACCTTC. The encoded protein is CASSSGGGYTF.

This chain links TRBV9 with TRBJ2-7; 7 positions agree with TRBD1. V was pared by 6 bases and J by 0 bases, with 18 bases of the junction left unmatched. Per germline, CDR1 SGDLS and CDR2 YYNGEE. CDR3 size: 18 residues. CDR3 nucleotide sequence: TGTGCCAGCACCCTCAGGGTGGGAGCCGGGACAGACTCCTACGAGCAGTACTTC. It translates to CASTLRVGAGTDSYEQYF.

The rearrangement links TRBV6-1 to TRBJ1-2; TRBD1 is a possible D gene (6 bases). Trimming removed 4 bases from V and 0 bases from J, with 9 bases in between. CDR1 MNHNS and CDR2 SASEGT come from the germline V gene. This CDR3 is built from 14 residues. The DNA of the CDR3 is TGTGCCAGCAGTGGAGGACAGCCTAACTATGGCTACACCTTC. Protein: CASSGGQPNYGYTF.

This clone showed up just a few times. V is TRBV6-5 and J is TRBJ2-7; D may be TRBD2 (6 bases). Germline V gene data show CDR1 as MNHEY and CDR2 as SVGAGI. This CDR3 spans 14 amino acids. V lost 4 bases and J lost 5, with 15 bases in between. The CDR3 loop reads CASSFIGGLDEQYF. The CDR3 DNA reads as TGTGCCAGCAGTTTCATCGGGGGTCTAGACGAGCAGTACTTC.

This sequence joins TRBV19 and TRBJ1-1, with a tentative D call TRBD1 (6 bases). Germline lookup yields CDR1 LNHDA and CDR2 SQIVND (reference sequence). Trimming left V 1 base short and J 6 bases short, with 12 bases between. This CDR3 spans 14 amino acids. This chain's CDR3 is CASSIGGQVAEAFF. CDR3 sequence (DNA): TGTGCCAGTAGTATAGGGGGGCAGGTTGCTGAAGCTTTCTTT.